Presented here are 5 T cell receptor beta chains from one specimen sequenced in a study of T cell responses to AZD1222 COVID-19 vaccine. Clones were read by immunoSEQ multiplex PCR, and TCRdb kept only the in-frame ones, dropping some. The sample consists of over 60,000 clones, 85% to 90% of them appearing once. Sequenced material: peripheral blood, taken 28 days after the second dose of the MenACWY control vaccine. These receptors all come from an adult who received the MenACWY meningococcal vaccine as a control.

This chain connects TRBV18 to TRBJ2-5; TRBD1 is a possible D gene (8 bases). In germline, CDR1 is KGHSH, CDR2 LQKENI. V was trimmed by 3 bases and J by 5 bases, leaving 19 bases between them. The length of the CDR3 is 16 residues. CDR3 amino acids: CASSPTGGQGRETQYF. DNA for the CDR3: TGTGCCAGCTCACCCACGGGAGGACAGGGCAGGGAGACCCAGTACTTC.

The chain recombines TRBV2 with TRBJ2-7; TRBD1 might be the D (6 bases). V was cut by 3 bases and J by 6 bases, with 18 bases left in between. Germline V gene data show CDR1 as SNHLY and CDR2 as FYNNEI. The CDR3 runs 15 residues. CDR3 region: CASSETGLPAIEQYF. DNA of the CDR3: TGTGCCAGCAGTGAGACAGGCCTACCAGCCATCGAGCAGTACTTC.

The chain links TRBV28 to TRBJ1-2; D remains ambiguous. CDR1 MDHEN and CDR2 SYDVKM come from the germline V gene. The V end lost 7 bases, the J end lost 0 bases, and 12 bases lay between the germline ends. This CDR3 is built from 14 residues. The CDR3: CASTPAPTNYGYTF. The CDR3 region has the DNA TGTGCCAGCACCCCAGCGCCGACTAACTATGGCTACACCTTC.

The rearrangement links TRBV5-1 to TRBJ2-7, with 8 bases matching TRBD2. The trim removed 2 bases at V and 0 bases at J, leaving 4 bases unmatched. The length of the CDR3 is 15 residues. Germline CDR1 and CDR2: SGHRS and YFSETQ. The CDR3 here is CASSLPGLVSYEQYF. The CDR3 DNA follows: TGCGCCAGCAGCTTACCGGGACTAGTCTCCTACGAGCAGTACTTC.

The chain links TRBV28 to TRBJ2-7, with 8 bases fitting TRBD1. J was trimmed by 2 bases and V by 6 bases; bases with no gene match: 9. There are 15 residues in the CDR3. Germline V gives CDR1 MDHEN, CDR2 SYDVKM. The CDR3 coding sequence is TGTGCCAGCAGCACCCCCGGGACAGGAGCCTACGAGCAGTACTTC. Encoded protein: CASSTPGTGAYEQYF.